This T cell receptor beta chain was found in a study of control samples from healthy donors and cancer patients. Sequencing used immunoSEQ multiplex PCR; TCRdb keeps in-frame clones, though not all of them. The sample holds some 13,000 clones, 60% to 85% seen once. V lost 6 bases, J lost 1 base, and 4 bases stayed unmatched. This CDR3 is 14 amino acids long. Germline CDR1 SGHTA, CDR2 FQGNSA. The genes are TRBV7-2 and TRBJ1-1, with 8 bases that match TRBD1. This TCR derives from a male donor with melanoma. Sample: formalin-fixed, paraffin-embedded tissue. The CDR3 DNA reads as TGTGCCAGCAGTTTCCAGGGGGCGAACACTGAAGCTTTCTTT. Residues: CASSFQGANTEAFF.